The sequence of this T cell receptor (beta chain) was determined in a study of blood T cells in healthy people across ages. Study-wide results and caveats: A strong correlation was found between TCR beta diversity and the percentage of naive T cells. Higher diversity, along with more naive CD4+ cells, distinguished long-lived donors from aged donors.

This clonotype was recorded only once. Its antigen is currently unknown. Total RNA was extracted at no less than 6 micrograms per sample. PCR was performed a second time for roughly 7 to 11 cycles using a sample-barcoded 5' primer and a J-beta primer mix. Researchers report that a template-switch adaptor with 12 random nucleotides tagged each cDNA molecule. Each CDR3 protein is one row after TCRdb ran MiXCR on the 5' RACE reads. In the table there are about 1.4 million distinct CDR3 sequences, 59% of which are singletons. The clonotype originates from a man between 18 and 35 years old in good health. Sequenced: blood.

The CDR3 DNA is TGTGCCAGAAAGCGAAGTGGGCAGTTCAAAAACATTCAGTACTTC. Translated: CARKRSGQFKNIQYF. This sequence joins TRBV9 and TRBJ2-4, with D uncertain. The germline V and J ends were trimmed by 8 bases and 3 bases, with 18 bases remaining between them. This CDR3 has 15 amino acids. Germline V gene data show CDR1 as SGDLS and CDR2 as YYNGEE.